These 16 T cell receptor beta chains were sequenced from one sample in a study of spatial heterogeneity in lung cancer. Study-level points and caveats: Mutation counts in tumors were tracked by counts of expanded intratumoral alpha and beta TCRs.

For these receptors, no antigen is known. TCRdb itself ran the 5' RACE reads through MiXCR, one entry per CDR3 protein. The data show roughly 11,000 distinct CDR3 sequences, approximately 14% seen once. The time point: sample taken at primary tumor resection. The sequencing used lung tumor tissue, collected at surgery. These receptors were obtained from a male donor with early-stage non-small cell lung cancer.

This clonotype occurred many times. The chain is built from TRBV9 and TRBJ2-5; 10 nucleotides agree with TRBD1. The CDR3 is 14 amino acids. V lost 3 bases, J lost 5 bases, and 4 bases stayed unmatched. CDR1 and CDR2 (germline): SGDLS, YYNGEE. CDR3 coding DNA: TGTGCCAGCAGCGCCAGGACAGGGGGTGAGACCCAGTACTTC. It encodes CASSARTGGETQYF.

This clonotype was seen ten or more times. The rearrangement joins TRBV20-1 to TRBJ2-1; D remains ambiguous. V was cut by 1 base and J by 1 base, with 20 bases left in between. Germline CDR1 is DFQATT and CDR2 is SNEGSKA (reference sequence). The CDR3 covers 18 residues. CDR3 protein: CSARAPSPTLNSYNEQFF. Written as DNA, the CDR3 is TGCAGTGCTAGAGCCCCCAGTCCGACCCTTAATTCCTACAATGAGCAGTTCTTC.

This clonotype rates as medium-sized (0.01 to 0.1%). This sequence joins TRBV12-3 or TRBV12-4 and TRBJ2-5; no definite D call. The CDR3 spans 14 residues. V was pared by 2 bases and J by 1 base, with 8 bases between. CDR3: CASSLQPTQETQYF. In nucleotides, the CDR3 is TGTGCCAGCAGTTTACAGCCCACCCAAGAGACCCAGTACTTC.

This chain's CDR3 is CASSSTTSNQPQHF. For the CDR3, the DNA is TGTGCCAGCAGCTCCACAACTAGCAATCAGCCCCAGCATTTT. The chain carries TRBV7-9 and TRBJ1-5; no clear D. This CDR3 has 14 amino acids. The germline gives CDR1 SEHNR, CDR2 FQNEAQ (reference sequence). V lost 4 bases to trimming and J lost 0 bases, with 7 bases between them.

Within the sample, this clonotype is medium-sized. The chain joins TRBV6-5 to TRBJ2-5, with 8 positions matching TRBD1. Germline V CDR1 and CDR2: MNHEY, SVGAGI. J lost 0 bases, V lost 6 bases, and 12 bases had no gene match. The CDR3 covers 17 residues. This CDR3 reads CASRGRRDRRYQETQYF. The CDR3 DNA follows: TGTGCCAGCAGAGGACGCCGGGACAGGAGGTACCAAGAGACCCAGTACTTC.

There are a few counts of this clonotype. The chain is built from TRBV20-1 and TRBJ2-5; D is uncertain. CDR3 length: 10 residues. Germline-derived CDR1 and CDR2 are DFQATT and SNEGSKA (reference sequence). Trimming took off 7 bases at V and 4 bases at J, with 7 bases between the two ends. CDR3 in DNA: TGCAGTGTGAACGTAGAGACCCAGTACTTC. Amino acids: CSVNVETQYF.

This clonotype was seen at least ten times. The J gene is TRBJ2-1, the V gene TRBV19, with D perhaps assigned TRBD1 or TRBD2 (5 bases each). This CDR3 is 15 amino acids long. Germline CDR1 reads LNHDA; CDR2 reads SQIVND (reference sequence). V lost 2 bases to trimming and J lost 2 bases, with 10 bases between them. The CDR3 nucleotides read TGTGCCAGTAGTATAAGGGACGCAACCTACAATGAGCAGTTCTTC. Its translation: CASSIRDATYNEQFF.

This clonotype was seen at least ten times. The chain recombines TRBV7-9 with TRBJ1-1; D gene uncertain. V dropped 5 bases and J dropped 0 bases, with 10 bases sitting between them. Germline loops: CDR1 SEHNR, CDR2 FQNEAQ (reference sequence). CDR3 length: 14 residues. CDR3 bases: TGTGCCAGCAGCCGAGAGGGAATGAACACTGAAGCTTTCTTT. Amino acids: CASSREGMNTEAFF. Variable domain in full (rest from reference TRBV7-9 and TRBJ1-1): DTGVSQNPRHKITKRGQNVTFRCDPISEHNRLYWYRQTLGQGPEFLTYFQNEAQLEKSRLLSDRFSAERPKGSFSTLEIQRTEQGDSAMYLCASSREGMNTEAFFGQGTRLTVV.

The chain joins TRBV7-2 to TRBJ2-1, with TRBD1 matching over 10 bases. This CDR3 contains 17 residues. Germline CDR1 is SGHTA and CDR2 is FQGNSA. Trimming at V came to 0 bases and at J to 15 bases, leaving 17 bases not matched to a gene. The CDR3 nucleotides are TGTGCCAGCAGCTTAGCCTCCGGGACAGGGGCTCAAAGCCGGAGGTTCTTC. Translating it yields CASSLASGTGAQSRRFF.

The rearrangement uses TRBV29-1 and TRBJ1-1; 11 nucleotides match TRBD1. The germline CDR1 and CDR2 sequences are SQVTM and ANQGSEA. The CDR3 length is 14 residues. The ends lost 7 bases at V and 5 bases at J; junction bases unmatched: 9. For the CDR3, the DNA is TGCAGCGCTGGAGCGGGACAGGGGGGAACTGAAGCTTTCTTT. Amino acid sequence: CSAGAGQGGTEAFF.

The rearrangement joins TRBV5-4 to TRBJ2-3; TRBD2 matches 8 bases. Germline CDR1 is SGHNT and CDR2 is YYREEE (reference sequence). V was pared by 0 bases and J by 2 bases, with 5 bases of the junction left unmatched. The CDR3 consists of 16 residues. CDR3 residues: CASSLDPSGFTDTQYF. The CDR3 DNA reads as TGTGCCAGCAGCTTGGATCCTAGCGGGTTCACAGATACGCAGTATTTT.

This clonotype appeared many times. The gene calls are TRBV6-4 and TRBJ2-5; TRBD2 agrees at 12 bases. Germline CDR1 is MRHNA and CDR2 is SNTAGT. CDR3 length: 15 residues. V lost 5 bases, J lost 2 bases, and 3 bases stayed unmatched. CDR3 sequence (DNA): TGTGCCAGCAGTAGGACTAGCGGGGATCAAGAGACCCAGTACTTC. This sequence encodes CASSRTSGDQETQYF.

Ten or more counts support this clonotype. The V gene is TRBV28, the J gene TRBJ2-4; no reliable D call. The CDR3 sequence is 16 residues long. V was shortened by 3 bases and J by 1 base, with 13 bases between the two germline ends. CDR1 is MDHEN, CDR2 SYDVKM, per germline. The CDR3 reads CASSLVGALAKNIQYF. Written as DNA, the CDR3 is TGTGCCAGCAGTTTGGTCGGAGCGTTGGCCAAAAACATTCAGTACTTC.

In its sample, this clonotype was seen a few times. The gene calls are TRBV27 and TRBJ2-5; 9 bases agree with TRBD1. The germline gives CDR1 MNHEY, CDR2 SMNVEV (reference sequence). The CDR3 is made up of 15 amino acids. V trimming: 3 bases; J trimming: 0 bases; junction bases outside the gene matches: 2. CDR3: CASSLGQGNQETQYF. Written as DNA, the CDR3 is TGTGCCAGCAGTTTGGGACAGGGTAACCAAGAGACCCAGTACTTC.

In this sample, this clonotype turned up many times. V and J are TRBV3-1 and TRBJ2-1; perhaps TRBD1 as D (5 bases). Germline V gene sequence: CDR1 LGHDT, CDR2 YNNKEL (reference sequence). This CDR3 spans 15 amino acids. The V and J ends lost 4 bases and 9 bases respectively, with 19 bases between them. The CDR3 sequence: CASSPGPPQAGEQFF. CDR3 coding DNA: TGTGCCAGCAGCCCAGGGCCTCCCCAAGCAGGTGAGCAGTTCTTC.

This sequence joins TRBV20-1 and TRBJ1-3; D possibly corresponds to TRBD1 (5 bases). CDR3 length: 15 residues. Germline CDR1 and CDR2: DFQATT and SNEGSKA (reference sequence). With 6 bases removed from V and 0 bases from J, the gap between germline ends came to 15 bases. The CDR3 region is CSATPTVHSGNTIYF. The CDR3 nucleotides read TGCAGTGCCACCCCGACAGTCCACTCTGGAAACACCATATATTTT.